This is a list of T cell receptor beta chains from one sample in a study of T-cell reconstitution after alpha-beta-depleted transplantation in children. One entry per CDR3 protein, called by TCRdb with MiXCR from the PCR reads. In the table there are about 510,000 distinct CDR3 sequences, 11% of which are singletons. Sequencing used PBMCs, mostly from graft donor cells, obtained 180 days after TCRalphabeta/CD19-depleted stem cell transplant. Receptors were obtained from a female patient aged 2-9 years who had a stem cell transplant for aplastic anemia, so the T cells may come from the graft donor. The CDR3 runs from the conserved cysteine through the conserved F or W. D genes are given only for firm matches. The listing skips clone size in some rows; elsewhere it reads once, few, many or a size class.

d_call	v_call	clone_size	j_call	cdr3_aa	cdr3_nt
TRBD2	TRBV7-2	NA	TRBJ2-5	CASRATSGRVETQYF	TGTGCCAGCAGGGCGACTAGCGGGAGGGTAGAGACCCAGTACTTC
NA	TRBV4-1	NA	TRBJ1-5	CASSQAAHSNQPQHF	TGCGCCAGCAGTCAGGCGGCCCATAGCAATCAGCCCCAGCATTTT
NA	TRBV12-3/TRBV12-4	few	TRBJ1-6	CASSLVRARNSPLHF	TGTGCCAGCAGTTTAGTCAGGGCCCGAAATTCACCCCTCCACTTT
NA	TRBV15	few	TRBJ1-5	CATSRELAGANQPQHF	TGTGCCACCAGCAGAGAACTTGCAGGGGCTAATCAGCCCCAGCATTTT
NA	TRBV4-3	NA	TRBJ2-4	CASSQGSTSNIQYF	TGCGCCAGCAGCCAAGGGTCGACTTCAAACATTCAGTACTTC
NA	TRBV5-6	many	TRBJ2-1	CASSYEGPPSYNEQFF	TGTGCCAGCAGCTACGAGGGGCCCCCCTCCTACAATGAGCAGTTCTTC
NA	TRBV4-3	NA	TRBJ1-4	CASSQDLAYEGEKLFF	TGCGCCAGCAGCCAAGATCTGGCCTATGAGGGCGAAAAACTGTTTTTT
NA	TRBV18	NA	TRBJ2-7	CASSPFQGPSYEQYF	TGTGCCAGCTCACCATTTCAGGGGCCCTCCTACGAGCAGTACTTC
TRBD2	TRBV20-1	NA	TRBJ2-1	CSANPGLAGGGGYNEQFF	TGCAGTGCTAACCCCGGCCTAGCGGGAGGTGGAGGCTACAATGAGCAGTTCTTC
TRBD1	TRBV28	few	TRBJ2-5	CASSRQGLWETQYF	TGTGCCAGCAGTCGACAGGGTTTATGGGAGACCCAGTACTTC
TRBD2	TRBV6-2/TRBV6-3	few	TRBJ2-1	CASQSGGMQFF	TGTGCCAGCCAATCGGGGGGTATGCAGTTCTTC
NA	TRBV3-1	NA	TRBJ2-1	CASSGPPSDYNEQFF	TGTGCCAGCTCCGGACCGCCAAGCGATTACAATGAGCAGTTCTTC
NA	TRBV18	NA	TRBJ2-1	CASSRVGEKNEQFF	TGTGCCAGCTCAAGGGTAGGGGAAAAAAATGAGCAGTTCTTC
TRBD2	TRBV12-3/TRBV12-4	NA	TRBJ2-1	CASRSSGRSHSYNEQFF	TGTGCCAGCAGATCTAGCGGGCGCTCGCACTCCTACAATGAGCAGTTCTTC
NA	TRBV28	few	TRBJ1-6	CASSPRAVRPPLHF	TGTGCCAGCAGTCCCAGAGCGGTCCGGCCACCCCTCCACTTT
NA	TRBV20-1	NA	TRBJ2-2	CSARDPVRESNTGELFF	TGCAGTGCTAGAGACCCCGTCAGGGAGTCGAACACCGGGGAGCTGTTTTTT
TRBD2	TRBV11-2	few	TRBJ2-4	CASSLYRQRGTPTKREGTKNIQYF	TGTGCCAGCAGCTTATATCGTCAGCGGGGAACACCAACGAAGCGGGAGGGGACCAAAAACATTCAGTACTTC
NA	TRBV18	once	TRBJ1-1	CASSHGGNTEAFF	TGTGCCAGCTCACACGGGGGTAACACTGAAGCTTTCTTT